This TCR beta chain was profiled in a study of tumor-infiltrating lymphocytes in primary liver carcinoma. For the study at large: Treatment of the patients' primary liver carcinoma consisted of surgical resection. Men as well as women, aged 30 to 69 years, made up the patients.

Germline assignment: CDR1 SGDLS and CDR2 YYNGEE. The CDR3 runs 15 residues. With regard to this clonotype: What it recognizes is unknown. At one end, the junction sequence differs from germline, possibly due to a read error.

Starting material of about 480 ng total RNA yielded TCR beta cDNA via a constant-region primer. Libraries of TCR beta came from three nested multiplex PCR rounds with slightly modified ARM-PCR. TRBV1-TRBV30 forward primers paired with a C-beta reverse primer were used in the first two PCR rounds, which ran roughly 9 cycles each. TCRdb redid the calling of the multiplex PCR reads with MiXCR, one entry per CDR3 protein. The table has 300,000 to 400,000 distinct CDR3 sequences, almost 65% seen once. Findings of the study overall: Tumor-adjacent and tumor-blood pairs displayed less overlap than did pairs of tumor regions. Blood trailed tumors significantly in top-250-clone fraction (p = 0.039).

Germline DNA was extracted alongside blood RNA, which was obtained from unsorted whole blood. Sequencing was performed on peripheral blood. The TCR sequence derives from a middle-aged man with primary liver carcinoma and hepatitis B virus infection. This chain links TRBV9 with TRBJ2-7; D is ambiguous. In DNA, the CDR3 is TGTGCCAGCAGCCTATCCGATAACGCGGCCTACGAGCACTACTTC. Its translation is CASSLSDNAAYEHYF.